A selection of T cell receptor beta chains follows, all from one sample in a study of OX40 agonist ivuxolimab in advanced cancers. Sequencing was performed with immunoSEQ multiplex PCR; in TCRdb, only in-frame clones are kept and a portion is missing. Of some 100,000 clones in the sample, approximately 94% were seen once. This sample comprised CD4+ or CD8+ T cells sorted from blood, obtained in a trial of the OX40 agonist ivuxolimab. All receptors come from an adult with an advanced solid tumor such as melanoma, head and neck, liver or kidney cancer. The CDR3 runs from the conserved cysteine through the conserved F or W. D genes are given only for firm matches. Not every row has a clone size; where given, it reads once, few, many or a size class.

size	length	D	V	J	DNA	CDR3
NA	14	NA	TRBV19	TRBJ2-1	TGTGCCAGTAGTATGAGTGACGCAGACGATGAGCAGTTCTTC	CASSMSDADDEQFF
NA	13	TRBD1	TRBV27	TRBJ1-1	TGTGCCAGCAGCCCGGGACAGACCACTGAAGCTTTCTTT	CASSPGQTTEAFF
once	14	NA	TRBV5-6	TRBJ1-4	TGTGCCAGCAGCTTGGGGCCAACTAATGAAAAACTGTTTTTT	CASSLGPTNEKLFF
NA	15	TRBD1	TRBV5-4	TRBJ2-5	TGTGCCAGCAGCTTGGTAACAGGGGGTCGAGAGACCCAGTACTTC	CASSLVTGGRETQYF
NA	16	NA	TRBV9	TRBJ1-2	TGTGCCAGCAGCTCAAACCCGGGGGTAACTAAGTATGGCTACACCTTC	CASSSNPGVTKYGYTF
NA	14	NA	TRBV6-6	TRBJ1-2	TGTGCCAGCAGTTATCAAGGAGCTAACTATGGCTACACCTTC	CASSYQGANYGYTF
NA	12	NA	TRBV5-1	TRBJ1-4	TGCGCCAGCAGCTTCCTGGGTGAAAAACTGTTTTTT	CASSFLGEKLFF
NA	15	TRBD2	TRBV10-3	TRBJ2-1	TGTGCCATCAGCCCGACTAGCGGGGGCCCGGATGAGCAGTTCTTC	CAISPTSGGPDEQFF
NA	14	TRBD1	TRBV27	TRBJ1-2	TGTGCCAGCAGTTTCGGACAGGGAAACTATGGCTACACCTTC	CASSFGQGNYGYTF
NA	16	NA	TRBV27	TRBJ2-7	TGTGCCAGCAGTTTATGTAGGGGAGCACAACTCTACGAGCAGTACTTC	CASSLCRGAQLYEQYF
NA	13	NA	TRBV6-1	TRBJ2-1	TGTGCCAGCAGTGAAGGCCCGACCCTTGAGCAGTTCTTC	CASSEGPTLEQFF
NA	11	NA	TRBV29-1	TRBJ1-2	TGCAGCGTTGTGGCAGGGGATGGCTACACCTTC	CSVVAGDGYTF
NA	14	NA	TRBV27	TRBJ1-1	TGTGCCAGCGCGGGACTCGGGAGTGGAGGTGAAGCTTTCTTT	CASAGLGSGGEAFF
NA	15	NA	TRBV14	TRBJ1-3	TGTGCCAGCAGCCAAGGGGGAAGTCGGGGAAACACCATATATTTT	CASSQGGSRGNTIYF
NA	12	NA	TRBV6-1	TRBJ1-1	TGTGCCAGCAGTGAATGGAACACTGAAGCTTTCTTT	CASSEWNTEAFF
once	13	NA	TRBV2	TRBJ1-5	TGTGCCAGCCGCCGGGGGGGTATTCAGCCCCAGCATTTT	CASRRGGIQPQHF
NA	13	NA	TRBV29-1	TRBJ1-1	TGCAGCGTTTACCGGGAGCGGAACACTGAAGCTTTCTTT	CSVYRERNTEAFF
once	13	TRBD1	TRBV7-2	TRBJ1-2	TGTGCCAGCAGCTGGGGACAGAACTATGGCTACACCTTC	CASSWGQNYGYTF
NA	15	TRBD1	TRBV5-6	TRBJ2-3	TGTGCCAGCAGCTTGGGGGACAGGGGGCCAGATACGCAGTATTTT	CASSLGDRGPDTQYF
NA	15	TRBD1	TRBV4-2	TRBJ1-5	TGTGCCAGCAGCCAAGGGACAGGGGGGAATCAGCCCCAGCATTTT	CASSQGTGGNQPQHF
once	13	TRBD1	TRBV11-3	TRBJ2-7	TGTGCCAGCAGCCGTACAGGGGGGTACGAGCAGTACTTC	CASSRTGGYEQYF
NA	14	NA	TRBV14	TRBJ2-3	TGTGCCAGCAGCCACCGAACAAGAACAGATACGCAGTATTTT	CASSHRTRTDTQYF
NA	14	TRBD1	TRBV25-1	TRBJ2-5	TGTGCCAGCAGTCCGACAGGGCTAGGTGAGACCCAGTACTTC	CASSPTGLGETQYF
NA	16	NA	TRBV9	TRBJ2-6	TGTGCCAGCAGCGTTAACAGGATTTCTGGGGCCAACGTCCTGACTTTC	CASSVNRISGANVLTF
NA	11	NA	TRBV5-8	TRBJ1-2	TGTGCCAGCAGTTTCGTTTCGACAGTGCTTTTC	CASSFVSTVLF
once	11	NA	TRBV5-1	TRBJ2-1	TGCGCCAGCAGCTGGGCTATGCAGCAGTTCTTC	CASSWAMQQFF
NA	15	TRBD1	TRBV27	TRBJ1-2	TGTGCCAGCAGTCCCATAAGGGGGCGAACATATGGCTACACCTTC	CASSPIRGRTYGYTF
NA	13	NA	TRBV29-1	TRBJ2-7	TGCAGCGTTCCGGGACAAAGCTCCTACGAGCAGTACTTC	CSVPGQSSYEQYF
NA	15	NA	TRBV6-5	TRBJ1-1	TGTGCCAGCAGTTATGGAGGACCACTGAACACTGAAGCTTTCTTT	CASSYGGPLNTEAFF
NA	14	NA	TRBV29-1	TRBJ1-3	TGCACCGGTCGTGGGGCCGACGCTGGAAACACCATATATTTT	CTGRGADAGNTIYF
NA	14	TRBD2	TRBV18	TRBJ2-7	TGTGCCAGCTCACCAGCGGGGGGGCCGCGGGAGCAGTACTTC	CASSPAGGPREQYF
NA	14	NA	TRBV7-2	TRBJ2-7	TGTGCCAGCAGCTTCGGCCTGGGGCGGCGCGAGCAGTACTTC	CASSFGLGRREQYF
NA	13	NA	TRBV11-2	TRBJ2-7	TGTGCCAGCAGCGTTTGGGGATCCTACGAGCAGTACTTC	CASSVWGSYEQYF
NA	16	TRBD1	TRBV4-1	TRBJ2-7	TGCGCCAGCAGCCAAGTATCGGGGACAGCACGGGGCGAGCAGTACTTC	CASSQVSGTARGEQYF
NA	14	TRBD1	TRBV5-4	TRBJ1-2	TGTGCCAGCAGCTCGGGACAGGATATCTATGGCTACACCTTC	CASSSGQDIYGYTF
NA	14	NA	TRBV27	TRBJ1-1	TGTGCCAGCAGTCCAGGAGGGGGGAACACTGAAGCTTTCTTT	CASSPGGGNTEAFF
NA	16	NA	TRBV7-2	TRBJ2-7	TGTGCCAGCAGCTTATTTGGGGGGACAGCTTCCTACGAGCAGTACTTC	CASSLFGGTASYEQYF
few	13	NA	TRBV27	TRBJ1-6	TGTGCCAGCAGTTTATACGTCCTTTCACCCCTCCACTTT	CASSLYVLSPLHF
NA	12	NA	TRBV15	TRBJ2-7	TGTGCCACCAGCCCGATTTCTACGGGGCAGTACTTC	CATSPISTGQYF
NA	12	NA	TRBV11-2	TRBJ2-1	TGTGCCAGCAGCCTGGCCTACAATGAGCAGTTCTTC	CASSLAYNEQFF
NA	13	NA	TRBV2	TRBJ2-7	TGTGCCAGCAGTGAGGGCACCGCCTACGAGCAGTACTTC	CASSEGTAYEQYF
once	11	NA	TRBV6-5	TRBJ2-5	TGTGCCAGCAGTTATGGGGGGACCCAGTACTTC	CASSYGGTQYF
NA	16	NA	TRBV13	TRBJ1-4	TGTGCCAGCAGCTTAGGGAGACTCCTTGAGAACGAAAAACTGTTTTTT	CASSLGRLLENEKLFF
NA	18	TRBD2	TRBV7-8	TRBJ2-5	TGTGCCAGCAGCCTAGACCGGGTAGCGGGGACGGCAGGGGAGACCCAGTACTTC	CASSLDRVAGTAGETQYF
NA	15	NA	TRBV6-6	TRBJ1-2	TGTGCCAGCAGTTCCCCCCCGTGGCCTCCAGATGGCTACACCTTC	CASSSPPWPPDGYTF
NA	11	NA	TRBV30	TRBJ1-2	TGTGCCTGGGCCAATAACTATGGCTACACCTTC	CAWANNYGYTF
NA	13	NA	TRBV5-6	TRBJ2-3	TGTGCCAGCAGCCTTGATACAACAGATACGCAGTATTTT	CASSLDTTDTQYF
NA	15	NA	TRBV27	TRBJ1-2	TGTGCCAGCAGCGAGACAGGTGCCGAGTACTATGGCTACACCTTC	CASSETGAEYYGYTF
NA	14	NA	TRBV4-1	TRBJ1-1	TGCGCCAGCAGCCAAGGGGCGGGGAACACTGAAGCTTTCTTT	CASSQGAGNTEAFF